The present TCR beta chain was sequenced within a study of shared clonotypes between healthy human individuals. Across the study: Per-donor plates numbered three CD4 naive, three CD4 memory, two CD8 naive and one CD8 memory.

Study-wide points: Researchers sampled only blood; tissue repertoires likely differ.

V dropped 1 base and J dropped 1 base, with 14 bases sitting between them. CDR3 length: 16 amino acids. Germline V gives CDR1 SNHLY, CDR2 FYNNEI. As for this clone: Its antigen is currently unknown.

Terminally differentiated effector memory CD45RA+ cells were excluded by CCR7 positive selection of CD45RO-negative cells. As handled by the study authors: Filtering differed because ImmunoSEQ produced junction-only sequences that carried no quality scores. Assay: immunoSEQ multiplex PCR; the TCRdb copy retains only in-frame clones and omits some. Clone size and the V and J calls come from that table; the DNA yielded D and trimming. The data show about 800,000 clones, with about 97% seen just once and less than 0.25% held by the top ten. The TCR comes from a man aged 30 to 45 in good health. Sequenced sample: naive CD8+ T cells sorted from blood. The chain links TRBV2 to TRBJ2-7; D perhaps matches TRBD2 (5 bases). As DNA, the CDR3 is TGTGCCAGCAGTGAAGTAGGAGGTGCGAAATCCTACGAGCAGTACTTC. Translating it yields CASSEVGGAKSYEQYF.